This T cell receptor (beta chain) was profiled in a study of blood T cell repertoires in COVID-19. Study details: Sites in the United States, Italy and Spain provided acute and convalescent COVID-19 samples. T cells, B-cell-depleted T cells, or PBMCs supplied cDNA or gDNA.

Germline V lookup: CDR1 SGHTA, CDR2 FQGTGA. The CDR3 length is 17 residues. Trimming removed 3 bases at V and 4 bases at J, with 22 bases between. Clones were read by immunoSEQ multiplex PCR, and TCRdb kept only the in-frame ones, dropping some. The data contain about 280,000 clones, 75% to 85% of them seen just once; the ten biggest clones take up 5.1%. The sequence came from a man in his fifties or sixties with active or convalescent COVID-19. V is TRBV7-3 and J is TRBJ2-7; weak D call: TRBD2 (6 bases). Sequenced sample: peripheral blood. Written as DNA, the CDR3 is TGTGCCAGCAGCTTCTCTTCGGGACTTTCTAATCCTTACGAGCAGTACTTC. Translating gives CASSFSSGLSNPYEQYF.